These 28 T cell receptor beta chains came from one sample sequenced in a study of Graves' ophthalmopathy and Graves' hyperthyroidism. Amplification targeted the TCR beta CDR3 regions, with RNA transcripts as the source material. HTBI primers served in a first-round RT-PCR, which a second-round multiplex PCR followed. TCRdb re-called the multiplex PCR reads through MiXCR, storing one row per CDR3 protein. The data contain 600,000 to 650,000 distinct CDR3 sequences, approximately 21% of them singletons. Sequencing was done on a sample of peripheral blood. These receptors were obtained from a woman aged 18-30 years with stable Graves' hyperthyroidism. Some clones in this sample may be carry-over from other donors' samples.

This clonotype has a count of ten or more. The CDR3 sequence is CASSQGIDRGVNTEAFF. The CDR3 nucleotides read TGCGCCAGCAGCCAAGGCATCGACAGGGGAGTGAACACTGAAGCTTTCTTT. The chain carries TRBV4-1 and TRBJ1-1, with 8 bases identical to TRBD1. Germline V lookup: CDR1 MGHRA, CDR2 YSYEKL. V lost 1 base, J lost 0 bases, and 7 bases stayed unmatched. This CDR3 has 17 amino acids.

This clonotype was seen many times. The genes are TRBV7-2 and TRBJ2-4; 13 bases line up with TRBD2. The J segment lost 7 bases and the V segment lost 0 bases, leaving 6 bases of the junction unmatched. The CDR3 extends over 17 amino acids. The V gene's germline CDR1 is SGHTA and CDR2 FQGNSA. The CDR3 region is CASSLAGTSGTGNIQYF. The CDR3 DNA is TGTGCCAGCAGCTTAGCGGGGACTAGCGGGACGGGGAACATTCAGTACTTC.

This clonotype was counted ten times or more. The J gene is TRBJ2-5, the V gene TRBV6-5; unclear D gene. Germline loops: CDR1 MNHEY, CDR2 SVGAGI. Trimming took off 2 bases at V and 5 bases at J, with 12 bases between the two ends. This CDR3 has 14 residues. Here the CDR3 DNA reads TGTGCCAGCAGTTACACAGCGCAGGTGGAGACCCAGTACTTC. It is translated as CASSYTAQVETQYF.

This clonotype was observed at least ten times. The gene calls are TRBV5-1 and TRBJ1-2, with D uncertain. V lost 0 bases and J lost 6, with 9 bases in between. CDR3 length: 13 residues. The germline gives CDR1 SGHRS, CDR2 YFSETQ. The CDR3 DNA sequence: TGCGCCAGCAGCTTGGAGGGCCGGGATGGCTACACCTTC. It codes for CASSLEGRDGYTF.

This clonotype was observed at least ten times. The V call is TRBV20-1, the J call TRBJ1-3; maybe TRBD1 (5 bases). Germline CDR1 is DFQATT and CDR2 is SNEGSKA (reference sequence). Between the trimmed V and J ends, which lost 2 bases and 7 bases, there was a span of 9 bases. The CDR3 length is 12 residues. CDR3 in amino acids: CSARSRQNTIYF. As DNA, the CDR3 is TGCAGTGCTAGATCCCGACAGAACACCATATATTTT.

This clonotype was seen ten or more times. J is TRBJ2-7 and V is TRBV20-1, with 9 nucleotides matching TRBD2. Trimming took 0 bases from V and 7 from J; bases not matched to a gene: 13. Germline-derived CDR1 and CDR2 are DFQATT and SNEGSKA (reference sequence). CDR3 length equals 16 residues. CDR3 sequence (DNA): TGCAGTGCTAGAGATCCGGCGGGGGGGCCGGGGATTGAGCAGTACTTC. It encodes CSARDPAGGPGIEQYF.

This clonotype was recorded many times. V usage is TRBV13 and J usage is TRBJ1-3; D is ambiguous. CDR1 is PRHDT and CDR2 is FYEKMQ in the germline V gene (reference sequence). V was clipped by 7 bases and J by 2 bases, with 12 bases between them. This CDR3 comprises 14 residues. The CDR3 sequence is CASTNYGAGNTIYF. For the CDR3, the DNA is TGTGCCAGCACCAACTATGGAGCTGGAAACACCATATATTTT.

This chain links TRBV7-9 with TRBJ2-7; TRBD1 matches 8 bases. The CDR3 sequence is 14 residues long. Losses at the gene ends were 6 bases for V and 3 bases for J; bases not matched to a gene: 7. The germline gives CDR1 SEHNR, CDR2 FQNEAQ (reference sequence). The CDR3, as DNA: TGTGCCAGCAGTACGCGGGGACAGGTCTACGAGCAGTACTTC. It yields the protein CASSTRGQVYEQYF.

CDR3 protein: CASSVGEHSISYEQYF. In DNA, the CDR3 is TGTGCCAGCAGCGTAGGGGAGCACTCCATCTCCTACGAGCAGTACTTC. The chain has TRBV9 and TRBJ2-7, with TRBD2 as a possible D gene (5 bases). Germline assignment: CDR1 SGDLS and CDR2 YYNGEE. V was cut by 0 bases and J by 0 bases, with 13 bases left in between. The CDR3 is 16 residues long.

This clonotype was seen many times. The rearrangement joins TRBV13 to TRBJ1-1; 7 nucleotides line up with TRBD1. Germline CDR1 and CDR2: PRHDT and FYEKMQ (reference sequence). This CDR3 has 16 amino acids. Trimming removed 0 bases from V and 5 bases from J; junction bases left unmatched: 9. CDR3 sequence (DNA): TGTGCCAGCAGCTTAGGGCAGGGGGAGGTGAGGACTGAAGCTTTCTTT. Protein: CASSLGQGEVRTEAFF.

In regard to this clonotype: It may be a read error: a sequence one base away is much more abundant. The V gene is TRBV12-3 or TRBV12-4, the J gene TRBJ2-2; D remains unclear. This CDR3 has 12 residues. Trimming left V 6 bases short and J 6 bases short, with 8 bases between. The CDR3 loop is CASSRHPGELFF. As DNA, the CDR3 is TGTGCCAGCAGCCGACACCCCGGGGAGCTGTTTTTT.

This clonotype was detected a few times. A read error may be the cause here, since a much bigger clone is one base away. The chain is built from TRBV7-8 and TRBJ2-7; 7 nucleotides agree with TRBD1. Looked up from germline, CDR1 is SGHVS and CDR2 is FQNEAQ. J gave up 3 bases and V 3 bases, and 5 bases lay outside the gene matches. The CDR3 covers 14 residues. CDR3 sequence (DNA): TGTGCCAGCAGCTTTTGGGGACAGTACTACGAGCAGTACTTC. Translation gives CASSFWGQYYEQYF.

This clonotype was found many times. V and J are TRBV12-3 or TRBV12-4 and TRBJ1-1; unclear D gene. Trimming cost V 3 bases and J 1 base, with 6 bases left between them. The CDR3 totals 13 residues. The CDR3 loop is CASSFVQNTEAFF. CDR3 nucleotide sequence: TGTGCCAGCAGTTTCGTACAGAACACTGAAGCTTTCTTT.

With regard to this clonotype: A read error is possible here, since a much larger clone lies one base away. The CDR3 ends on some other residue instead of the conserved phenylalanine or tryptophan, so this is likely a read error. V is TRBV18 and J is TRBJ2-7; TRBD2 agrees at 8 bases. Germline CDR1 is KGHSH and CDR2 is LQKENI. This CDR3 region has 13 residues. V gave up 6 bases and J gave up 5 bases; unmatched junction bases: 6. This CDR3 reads CASSPAGEHEQYY. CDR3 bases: TGTGCCAGCTCCCCAGCGGGAGAACACGAGCAGTACTAC.

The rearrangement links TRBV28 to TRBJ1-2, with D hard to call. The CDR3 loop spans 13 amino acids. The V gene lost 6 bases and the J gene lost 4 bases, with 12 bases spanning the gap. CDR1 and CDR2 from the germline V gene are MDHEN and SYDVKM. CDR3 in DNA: TGTGCCAGCAGCGACGATGTTTTCTATGGCTACACCTTC. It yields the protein CASSDDVFYGYTF.

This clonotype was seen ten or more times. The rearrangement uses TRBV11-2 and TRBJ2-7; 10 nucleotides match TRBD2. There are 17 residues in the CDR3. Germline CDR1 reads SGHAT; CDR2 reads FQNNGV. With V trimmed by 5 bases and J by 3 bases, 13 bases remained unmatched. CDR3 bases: TGTGCCAGCAGCCTGTCTCATAGCGGGAGGTCAAGCTACGAGCAGTACTTC. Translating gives CASSLSHSGRSSYEQYF.

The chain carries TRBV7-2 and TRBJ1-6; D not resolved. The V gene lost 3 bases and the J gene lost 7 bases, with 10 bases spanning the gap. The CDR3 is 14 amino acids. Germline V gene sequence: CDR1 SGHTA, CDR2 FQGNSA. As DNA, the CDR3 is TGTGCCAGCAGCTTTAGTGTAGGGAATTCACCCCTCCACTTT. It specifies CASSFSVGNSPLHF.

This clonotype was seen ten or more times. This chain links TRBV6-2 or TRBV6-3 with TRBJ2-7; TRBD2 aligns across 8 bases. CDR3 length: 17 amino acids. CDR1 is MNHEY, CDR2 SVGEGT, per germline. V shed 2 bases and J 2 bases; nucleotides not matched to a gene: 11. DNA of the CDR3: TGTGCCAGCAGTTACGAAGCCGCCGGGACTAGTACCTACGAGCAGTACTTC. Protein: CASSYEAAGTSTYEQYF.

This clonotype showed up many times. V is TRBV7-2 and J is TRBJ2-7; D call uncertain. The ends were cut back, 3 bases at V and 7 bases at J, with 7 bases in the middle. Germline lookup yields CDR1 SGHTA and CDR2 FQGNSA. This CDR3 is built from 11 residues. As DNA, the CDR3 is TGTGCCAGCAGCTTCTACGGGGAGCAGTACTTC. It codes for CASSFYGEQYF. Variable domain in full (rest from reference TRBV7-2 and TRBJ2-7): GAGVSQSPSNKVTEKGKDVELRCDPISGHTALYWYRQSLGQGLEFLIYFQGNSAPDKSGLPSDRFSAERTGGSVSTLTIQRTQQEDSAVYLCASSFYGEQYFGPGTRLTVT.

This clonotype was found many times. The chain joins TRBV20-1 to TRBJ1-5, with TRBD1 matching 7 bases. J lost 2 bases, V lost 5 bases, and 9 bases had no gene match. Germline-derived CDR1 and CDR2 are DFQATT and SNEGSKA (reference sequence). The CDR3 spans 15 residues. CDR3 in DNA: TGCAGTGCTTTACGGGACAGCTTGGGCAATCAGCCCCAGCATTTT. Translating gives CSALRDSLGNQPQHF.

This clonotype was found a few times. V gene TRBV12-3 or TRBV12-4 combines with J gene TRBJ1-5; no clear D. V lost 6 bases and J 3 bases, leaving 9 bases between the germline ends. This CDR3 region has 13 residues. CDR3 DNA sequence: TGTGCCAGCAGCCTGGTATTCAATCAGCCCCAGCATTTT. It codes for CASSLVFNQPQHF.

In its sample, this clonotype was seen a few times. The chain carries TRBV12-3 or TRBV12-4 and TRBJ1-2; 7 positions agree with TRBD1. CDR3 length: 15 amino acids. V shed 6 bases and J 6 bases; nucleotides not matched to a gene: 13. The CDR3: CASSLPRQGGDGYTF. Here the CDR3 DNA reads TGTGCCAGCAGCCTTCCCCGACAGGGAGGCGATGGCTACACCTTC.

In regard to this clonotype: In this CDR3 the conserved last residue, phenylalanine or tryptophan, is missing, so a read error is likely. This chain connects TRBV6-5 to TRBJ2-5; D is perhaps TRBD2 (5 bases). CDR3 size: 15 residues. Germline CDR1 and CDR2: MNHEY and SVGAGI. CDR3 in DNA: TGTGCCAGCAGGTACTCGATTGGAGGTTGGGAGACCCAGTACTTG. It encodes CASRYSIGGWETQYL.

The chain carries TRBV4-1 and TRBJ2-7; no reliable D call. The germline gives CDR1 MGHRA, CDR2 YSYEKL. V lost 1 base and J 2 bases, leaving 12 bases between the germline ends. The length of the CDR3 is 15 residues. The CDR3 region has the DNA TGCGCCAGCAGCCAAGGATCGGTGGAAACCTACGAGCAGTACTTC. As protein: CASSQGSVETYEQYF.

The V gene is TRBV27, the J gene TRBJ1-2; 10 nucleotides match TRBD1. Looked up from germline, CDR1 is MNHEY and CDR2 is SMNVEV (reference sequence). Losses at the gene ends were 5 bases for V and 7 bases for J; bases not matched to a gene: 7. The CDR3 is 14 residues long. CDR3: CASSGTTGGFGYTF. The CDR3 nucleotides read TGTGCCAGCAGTGGGACGACAGGGGGCTTTGGCTACACCTTC.

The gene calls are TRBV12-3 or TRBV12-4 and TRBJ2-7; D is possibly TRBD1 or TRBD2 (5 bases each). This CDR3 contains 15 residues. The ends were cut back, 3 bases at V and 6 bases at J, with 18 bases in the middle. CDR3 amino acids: CASSFGGTSGTEQYF. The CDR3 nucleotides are TGTGCCAGCAGTTTCGGTGGCACCTCCGGGACCGAGCAGTACTTC.

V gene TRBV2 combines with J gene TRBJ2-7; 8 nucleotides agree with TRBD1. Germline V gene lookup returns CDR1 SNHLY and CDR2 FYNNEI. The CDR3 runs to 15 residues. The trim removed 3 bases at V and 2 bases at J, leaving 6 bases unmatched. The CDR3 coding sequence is TGTGCCAGCAGTGATCAGGGGGCATTCGCCTACGAGCAGTACTTC. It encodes CASSDQGAFAYEQYF.

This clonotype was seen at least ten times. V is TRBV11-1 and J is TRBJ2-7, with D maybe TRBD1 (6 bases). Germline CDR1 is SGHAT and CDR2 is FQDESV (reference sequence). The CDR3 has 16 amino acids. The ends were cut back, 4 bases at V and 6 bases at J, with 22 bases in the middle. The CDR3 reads CASSSLRDNPLVEQYF. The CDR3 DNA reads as TGTGCCAGCAGCTCCCTTCGGGACAACCCACTGGTCGAGCAGTACTTC.